These 2 T cell receptor beta chains share one sample of origin, sequenced in a study of blood T cell repertoires in COVID-19. Data came from immunoSEQ multiplex PCR; TCRdb stores just in-frame clones and leaves some out. The data contain about 180,000 clones, approximately 80% of them singletons. The sequencing sample was made of PBMCs or T cells enriched from blood (not recorded which). The receptors were gathered from a man aged 50 or older who had recovered from COVID-19.

The rearrangement joins TRBV28 to TRBJ2-2, with 8 bases fitting TRBD1. The ends lost 6 bases at V and 7 bases at J; junction bases unmatched: 13. The CDR3 spans 16 residues. The germline V gene encodes CDR1 MDHEN and CDR2 SYDVKM. In DNA, the CDR3 is TGTGCCAGCAGAGCAGACAGGGGAGCTTGGATCGGGGAGCTGTTTTTT. This encodes CASRADRGAWIGELFF.

The J gene is TRBJ2-7, the V gene TRBV6-5, with a weak D call TRBD1 (6 bases). CDR3 length: 13 amino acids. Looked up from germline, CDR1 is MNHEY and CDR2 is SVGAGI. Trimming took 8 bases from V and 9 from J, leaving 20 bases between them. The CDR3 loop is CASLRDTLQGQYF. CDR3 nucleotides: TGTGCCAGCCTCCGGGACACCCTTCAGGGGCAGTACTTC.